The 13 T cell receptor beta chains below come from one sample, sequenced in a study of blood T cells in healthy people across ages (dated by TCRdb to the mid-2010s). Libraries were built with 5' RACE. The sample was run on an Illumina HiSeq 2500. A second PCR of 7 to 11 cycles was performed with a sample-barcoded 5' primer and a J-beta primer mix. The public reads were quality trimmed at Q25 with fastp and then assembled into clones with MiXCR by TCRdb, keeping productive beta chains. Identical CDR3 proteins give one entry, which carries the most common genes and DNA. Counted in this sample were hundreds of thousands of distinct CDR3 sequences; around 50% of them appeared once. Roughly 13% of the sample is held by the ten biggest clonotypes. Sequencing was carried out using blood. The origin of the receptors is a woman of 80 years or more in good health.

V is TRBV24-1 and J is TRBJ2-1; the match to TRBD1 covers 8 bases. The V gene end was trimmed by 3 bases and the J gene end by 6 bases; junction bases not matched to a gene: 12. The CDR3 consists of 17 residues. Germline V gene data show CDR1 as KGHDR and CDR2 as SFDVKD. The CDR3 region has the DNA TGTGCCACCAGTGATATACAGGGGGACCTACGTCTCAATGAGCAGTTCTTC. Its protein is CATSDIQGDLRLNEQFF.

J is TRBJ2-5 and V is TRBV29-1; D tentatively reads TRBD1 or TRBD2 (6 bases each). The end of the DNA aligns better with TRBJ2-7, so the J call may be wrong. Germline V CDR1 and CDR2: SQVTM, ANQGSEA. This CDR3 region has 14 residues. In DNA, the CDR3 is TGCAGCGTTGGGCCCGGGGGCGCCTACTCCGAGCAGTACTTC. Its protein is CSVGPGGAYSEQYF.

This clonotype appeared a few times. V and J are TRBV18 and TRBJ1-4; no definite D call. Germline CDR1 reads KGHSH; CDR2 reads LQKENI. This CDR3 is built from 12 residues. V dropped 5 bases and J dropped 4 bases, with 5 bases sitting between them. The CDR3 region is CASSDYNEKLFF. DNA of the CDR3: TGTGCCAGCTCAGACTATAATGAAAAACTGTTTTTT.

A note on this clonotype: Possible read error: a much larger clone is one base away. V and J are TRBV4-2 and TRBJ2-5; TRBD2 aligns across 7 bases. Losses at the gene ends were 2 bases for V and 3 bases for J; bases not matched to a gene: 6. Germline CDR1 reads LGHNA; CDR2 reads YNFKEQ. CDR3 length: 15 amino acids. The CDR3 is CASSQWGGREETQYF. The CDR3 DNA reads TGTGCCAGCAGCCAATGGGGAGGGAGGGAAGAGACCCAGTACTTC.

This clonotype came up a few times. A much larger clone is a single base away; this may be a read error. This chain links TRBV5-1 with TRBJ2-1; D unclear. V was pared by 4 bases and J by 2 bases, with 10 bases between. CDR1 and CDR2 from the germline V gene are SGHRS and YFSETQ. The CDR3 sequence is 14 residues long. This CDR3 is CASSVQSPYNEQFF. In DNA form, the CDR3 reads TGCGCCAGCAGCGTACAGTCCCCCTACAATGAGCAGTTCTTC. Drawing the rest from reference TRBV5-1 and TRBJ2-1, the complete variable domain is KAGVTQTPRYLIKTRGQQVTLSCSPISGHRSVSWYQQTPGQGLQFLFEYFSETQRNKGNFPGRFSGRQFSNSRSEMNVSTLELGDSALYLCASSVQSPYNEQFFGPGTRLTVL.

This clonotype was found a few times. The chain's CDR3 is CASSEGVRLEQFF. CDR3 nucleotide sequence: TGTGCCAGCAGTGAAGGGGTGAGGCTTGAGCAGTTCTTC. This rearrangement joins TRBV2 to TRBJ2-1; D remains ambiguous. The CDR3 length is 13 residues. CDR1 is SNHLY, CDR2 FYNNEI, per germline. Trimming took off 1 base at V and 9 bases at J, with 10 bases between the two ends. Full variable domain (rest looked up from reference TRBV2 and TRBJ2-1): EPEVTQTPSHQVTQMGQEVILRCVPISNHLYFYWYRQILGQKVEFLVSFYNNEISEKSEIFDDQFSVERPDGSNFTLKIRSTKLEDSAMYFCASSEGVRLEQFFGPGTRLTVL.

As for this clonotype: This may come from a read error, since a much larger clone is one base off. The rearrangement links TRBV10-3 to TRBJ2-5, with 7 bases identical to TRBD1. The J call is doubtful: the DNA matches TRBJ2-7 better. This CDR3 spans 14 amino acids. Germline V gene lookup returns CDR1 ENHRY and CDR2 SYGVKD. The CDR3: CAICKRQGGYEQYF. The CDR3 DNA sequence: TGTGCCATCTGCAAGAGACAGGGCGGCTACGAGCAGTACTTC.

The chain couples TRBV9 to TRBJ1-3; D may be TRBD1 (5 bases). The CDR3 runs to 13 residues. Germline V lookup: CDR1 SGDLS, CDR2 YYNGEE. Trimming shortened V by 3 bases and J by 5 bases, and 9 bases separated the two germline ends. The CDR3 protein is CASSAEGRNTIYF. As DNA, the CDR3 is TGTGCCAGCAGCGCCGAGGGGAGAAACACCATATATTTT.

V usage is TRBV27 and J usage is TRBJ1-2; D ambiguous. Trimming took 3 bases from V and 6 from J, leaving 11 bases between them. The germline V gene encodes CDR1 MNHEY and CDR2 SMNVEV (reference sequence). The CDR3 spans 13 residues. The chain's CDR3 is CASSFSGSHGYTF. The CDR3, as DNA: TGTGCCAGCAGTTTTTCGGGAAGCCATGGCTACACCTTC.

This rearrangement joins TRBV11-3 to TRBJ2-1, with 8 bases identical to TRBD1. Germline CDR1 and CDR2: SGHNT and YENEEA. After removal of 1 base from V and 8 bases from J, the junction contained 4 bases not matched to a gene. The CDR3 runs to 14 residues. This chain's CDR3 is CASSLGQGADEQFF. For the CDR3, the DNA is TGTGCCAGCAGCTTAGGGCAGGGGGCCGATGAGCAGTTCTTC.

This clonotype was observed many times. The chain recombines TRBV11-2 with TRBJ1-2; D not certain. The CDR3 loop spans 13 amino acids. CDR1 and CDR2 (germline): SGHAT, FQNNGV. Trimming stripped 5 bases from V and 8 bases from J, with 15 bases between. The CDR3 region is CASSVGTLEGYTF. CDR3 nucleotides: TGTGCCAGCAGCGTAGGAACCCTGGAAGGCTACACCTTC.

This clonotype was observed a handful of times. V and J are TRBV28 and TRBJ1-2; perhaps TRBD1 as D (5 bases). Germline CDR1 and CDR2: MDHEN and SYDVKM. V was clipped by 6 bases and J by 4 bases, with 12 bases between them. CDR3 length: 13 amino acids. CDR3 in DNA: TGTGCCAGCAGGCCCTTCCAGGGCTATGGCTACACCTTC. This translates into CASRPFQGYGYTF.

The table lists this clonotype with a few counts. The rearrangement joins TRBV14 to TRBJ2-7, with TRBD2 matching 8 bases. The V and J ends lost 10 bases and 4 bases, in that order; junction bases with no gene match: 9. In germline, CDR1 is SGHDN, CDR2 FVKESK. The CDR3 runs to 13 residues. The CDR3 bases are TGTGCCACAGCGGGGACTAGGGGATACGAGCAGTACTTC. Protein product: CATAGTRGYEQYF.